This entry features one T cell receptor (beta chain) sequence. Its antigen is currently not known. No much larger clone exists at a distance of one base, and base qualities are not known. The germline V gene (reference sequence) provides CDR1 SGHNT and CDR2 YYREEE. Reading from cysteine to phenylalanine, the CDR3 counts 19 amino acids. The only DNA kept is the CDR3, 57 bases in frame from the first base. The junction shows trimming of 0 bases on V and 0 bases on J, and the gene matches do not reach 7 bases of it. Separate from the roughly 700-subject first cohort, the validation cohort of more than 90 subjects was the group to which the donors belonged. These data originate in a study of cytomegalovirus exposure and HLA in healthy donors (dated by TCRdb to between 2016 and 2019). As for the study more broadly: The roughly 670 repertoires of the first cohort and the roughly 120 validation repertoires were produced on the same platform, according to a later analysis. The study was designed to test whether signatures of past pathogen exposure could be identified by cataloging public T cell receptors. A separate validation cohort of 100 to 150 different subjects was used in addition to the roughly 720-subject first cohort. To predict cytomegalovirus infection status, the study combined high-throughput TCR immunosequencing, statistical association of individual TCRs with disease status, and machine learning.

The full study reports these points: In the study, 150 to 200 TCR beta chains were listed as associated with cytomegalovirus. The classifier was reported to diagnose cytomegalovirus status with high specificity and sensitivity in both the original and validation cohorts. The authors suggested that the approach could potentially be extended to other disease states and immunological phenotypes. In vitro tests confirmed that a few of the cytomegalovirus-associated TCR beta chains recognize cytomegalovirus antigens. Most TCR sequences were observed very rarely across donors, whereas some public TCRs were present in many individuals. All 130 or so repertoires were used to score co-occurrence in the validation cohort in a later analysis, because that analysis had no HLA typing for the cohort. In a later analysis, TCRs clustered in the first cohort were found to also tend to co-occur in the 100 to 150 validation repertoires, with 85% to 95% of cluster scores above 0.

Receptors were amplified or captured by the immunoSEQ multiplex PCR assay. Per the original workflow: A statistical classification framework was developed to diagnose cytomegalovirus status using the catalog of TCR beta chain sequences. Imported from immuneACCESS, the table was reduced by TCRdb to in-frame sequences with V and J called. These copies leave out some clones; in studies compared against another copy, an unresolved V gene accounts for under half, and the cause of the remainder is not known. V, J and clone size derive from that table, while D and trimming were established from the DNA sequence. Counted in this sample were 150,000 to 200,000 clones; roughly 80% of them appeared once. Around 2.5% of the sample goes to the ten largest clones.

The receptor comes from a man younger than 45 in good health and CMV-seropositive. The rearranged chain carries TRBV5-4 and TRBJ2-6; 9 bases in the junction line up with TRBD1. What was sequenced was PBMCs. For the CDR3, the sequence is CASSLGGTGRYSGANVLTF. The DNA sequence is as follows: TGTGCCAGCAGCTTGGGGGGGACAGGGAGGTACTCTGGGGCCAACGTCCTGACTTTC. This CDR3, with the reference TRBV5-4 and TRBJ2-6 proteins standing in past its ends, gives the full variable domain ETGVTQSPTHLIKTRGQQVTLRCSSQSGHNTVSWYQQALGQGPQFIFQYYREEENGRGNFPPRFSGLQFPNYSSELNVNALELDDSALYLCASSLGGTGRYSGANVLTFGAGSRLTVL.